A single sample is the source of the 13 T cell receptor beta chains below, sequenced in a study of blood T cell repertoires in COVID-19. Profiled with immunoSEQ multiplex PCR; TCRdb holds only in-frame clones, not every one. Of under 300,000 clones listed, around four fifths are singletons. Sequencing used peripheral blood. The receptor set was obtained from an elderly man with acute or convalescent COVID-19.

The chain couples TRBV19 to TRBJ1-2; 9 bases line up with TRBD1. Germline-derived CDR1 and CDR2 are LNHDA and SQIVND (reference sequence). Trimming took 8 bases from V and 5 from J; bases not matched to a gene: 12. The CDR3 runs to 15 residues. CDR3 sequence reads: CASGDSGTGQYGYTF. DNA of the CDR3: TGTGCCAGTGGAGATTCCGGGACAGGGCAATATGGCTACACCTTC.

This clone has only a few counts. V is TRBV5-1 and J is TRBJ2-5; D gene unclear. From germline, CDR1 is SGHRS and CDR2 YFSETQ. Trimming stripped 3 bases from V and 1 base from J, with 10 bases between. The CDR3 spans 14 residues. The CDR3, as DNA: TGCGCCAGCAGCTCCTCCCGCGGCCAAGAGACCCAGTACTTC. It is translated as CASSSSRGQETQYF.

The V gene is TRBV24-1, the J gene TRBJ2-3; 10 positions agree with TRBD2. CDR1 is KGHDR, CDR2 SFDVKD, per germline. After removal of 6 bases from V and 6 bases from J, the junction contained 2 bases not matched to a gene. This CDR3 has 13 residues. The CDR3, as DNA: TGTGCCACCAGTCTAGCGGGGGCGGATACGCAGTATTTT. This translates into CATSLAGADTQYF.

The CDR3 spells CASRYGGGGSYEQYF. CDR3 DNA: TGTGCCAGCAGGTACGGCGGGGGGGGATCCTACGAGCAGTACTTC. This chain connects TRBV6-5 to TRBJ2-7; 9 nucleotides align to TRBD2. This CDR3 spans 15 amino acids. V shed 6 bases, J shed 1 base, and the junction held 7 bases outside the gene matches. The germline CDR1 and CDR2 sequences are MNHEY and SVGAGI.

The chain carries TRBV7-9 and TRBJ2-4; 9 nucleotides align to TRBD1. Germline V gene data show CDR1 as SEHNR and CDR2 as FQNEAQ (reference sequence). The V and J ends lost 4 bases and 7 bases, in that order; junction bases with no gene match: 5. The CDR3 has 14 amino acids. CDR3 nucleotides: TGTGCCAGCAGCTCCCGGGACAGGGCTAACATTCAGTACTTC. Residues: CASSSRDRANIQYF.

V usage is TRBV7-3 and J usage is TRBJ2-2; 10 positions match TRBD1. V lost 5 bases and J lost 5; bases outside the gene matches: 2. Per germline, CDR1 SGHTA and CDR2 FQGTGA. CDR3 length: 14 amino acids. The CDR3 DNA follows: TGTGCCAGCAGCCGGGACAGGGGTACCGGGGAGCTGTTTTTT. Translating it yields CASSRDRGTGELFF.

This rearrangement joins TRBV19 to TRBJ1-6, with D perhaps TRBD1 (5 bases). Germline V gives CDR1 LNHDA, CDR2 SQIVND (reference sequence). V was trimmed by 2 bases and J by 8 bases, leaving 19 bases between them. This CDR3 has 17 residues. The CDR3 region is CASSIRVSIQDDSPLHF. The DNA of the CDR3 is TGTGCCAGTAGTATAAGAGTATCGATACAGGATGATTCACCCCTCCACTTT.

The gene calls are TRBV10-3 and TRBJ1-4; 8 bases fit TRBD1. The V segment lost 4 bases and the J segment 4 bases; nucleotides outside the gene matches: 8. The V gene's germline CDR1 is ENHRY and CDR2 SYGVKD. There are 16 residues in the CDR3. DNA of the CDR3: TGTGCCATCAGTGCAGGGGGCCAACTGCATAATGAAAAACTGTTTTTT. This sequence encodes CAISAGGQLHNEKLFF.

V usage is TRBV28 and J usage is TRBJ1-6, with a tentative D call TRBD1 (5 bases). The CDR3 is made up of 16 amino acids. Trimming took 3 bases from V and 6 from J, leaving 15 bases between them. CDR1 and CDR2 (germline): MDHEN, SYDVKM. The CDR3 protein is CASSLASRVLNSPLHF. The CDR3 nucleotides are TGTGCCAGCAGTTTGGCGTCCAGGGTCCTTAATTCACCCCTCCACTTT.

The chain employs TRBV27 and TRBJ2-2; 9 nucleotides line up with TRBD1. Germline trimming cut 6 bases from V and 6 bases from J; bases unmatched to any gene: 11. CDR1 and CDR2 from the germline V gene are MNHEY and SMNVEV (reference sequence). The length of the CDR3 is 16 residues. CDR3 bases: TGTGCCAGCAGACAAACGGGACAGGGATCGGCCGGGGAGCTGTTTTTT. This translates into CASRQTGQGSAGELFF.

The chain joins TRBV12-5 to TRBJ2-1; a weak D match, TRBD2 (7 bases). The CDR3 consists of 15 residues. The germline CDR1 and CDR2 sequences are LGHNT and FRNRAP. Trimming cost V 7 bases and J 2 bases, with 15 bases left between them. The CDR3 DNA reads TGTGCTAGTGCCCTGGGGGGGCCCCCCTACAATGAGCAGTTCTTC. Its protein product is CASALGGPPYNEQFF.

The chain has TRBV4-2 and TRBJ2-7; maybe TRBD1 (6 bases). Germline CDR1 and CDR2: LGHNA and YNFKEQ. The CDR3 loop spans 15 amino acids. V dropped 1 base and J dropped 3 bases, with 13 bases sitting between them. Written as DNA, the CDR3 is TGTGCCAGCAGCCAAGGGGCAGGGGCGAACTACGAGCAGTACTTC. Amino acids: CASSQGAGANYEQYF.

DNA of the CDR3: TGTGCCAGCTCACCGGGAGGACGGGACACTGAAGCTTTCTTT. Its protein is CASSPGGRDTEAFF. V is TRBV18 and J is TRBJ1-1; the D is unclear. The V end lost 3 bases, the J end lost 3 bases, and 11 bases lay between the germline ends. The CDR3 consists of 14 residues. Germline V lookup: CDR1 KGHSH, CDR2 LQKENI.